Listed below are T cell receptor beta chains from one sample, sequenced in a study of blood T cell repertoires in COVID-19. Sequenced by immunoSEQ multiplex PCR; TCRdb stores in-frame clones only, minus some. The table has about 250,000 clones, 84% seen once; the top ten hold approximately 4.8%. Input material: peripheral blood. The receptors were gathered from a man between 50 and 59 years old with active or convalescent COVID-19. Both conserved end residues are trimmed from each CDR3.

j_gene: TRBJ2-1; v_gene: TRBV6-5; CDR3aa: ASSPGGILNEQF
j_gene: TRBJ2-4; v_gene: TRBV11-2; CDR3aa: ASSHAASFAGNIQY
j_gene: TRBJ2-7; v_gene: TRBV5-4; CDR3aa: ASSSIGGDYEQY
j_gene: TRBJ1-2; v_gene: TRBV21-1; CDR3aa: ASSKRWDRVTNYGYT
j_gene: TRBJ1-6; v_gene: TRBV18; CDR3aa: ASSPTGDLNSPLH
j_gene: TRBJ2-7; v_gene: TRBV30; CDR3aa: AWSRGRSSYEQY
j_gene: TRBJ1-3; v_gene: TRBV2; CDR3aa: ASSSQGEGNTIY
j_gene: TRBJ2-3; v_gene: TRBV5-1; CDR3aa: ASSRLWTGGVTDTQY
j_gene: TRBJ2-5; v_gene: TRBV14; CDR3aa: ASSQRQRQETQY
j_gene: TRBJ2-5; v_gene: TRBV23-1; CDR3aa: ASSLAGGLETQY
j_gene: TRBJ1-1; v_gene: TRBV12-3/TRBV12-4; CDR3aa: ASSLSLNTEAF
j_gene: TRBJ1-4; v_gene: TRBV7-9; CDR3aa: ASSRGDRVDEKLF
j_gene: TRBJ2-7; v_gene: TRBV5-1; CDR3aa: ASSSEGSASVDEQY
j_gene: TRBJ2-5; v_gene: TRBV25-1; CDR3aa: ASSVTGPTETQY
j_gene: TRBJ1-5; v_gene: TRBV2; CDR3aa: ASTGTDSNQPQH
j_gene: TRBJ2-3; v_gene: TRBV9; CDR3aa: ASRPAGGTDTQY
j_gene: TRBJ2-7; v_gene: TRBV19; CDR3aa: ASRATTSGDEQY
j_gene: TRBJ1-1; v_gene: TRBV19; CDR3aa: ASSHRGPGAEAF
j_gene: TRBJ1-2; v_gene: TRBV2; CDR3aa: ASSGDRALYGYT
j_gene: TRBJ2-7; v_gene: TRBV6-5; CDR3aa: ATQDSSYEQY
j_gene: TRBJ1-3; v_gene: TRBV5-1; CDR3aa: ASSLGGPKTGNTIY
j_gene: TRBJ1-4; v_gene: TRBV5-1; CDR3aa: ASSLGTGANEKLF
j_gene: TRBJ1-4; v_gene: TRBV7-2; CDR3aa: ASSLAGWVGEKLF
j_gene: TRBJ2-3; v_gene: TRBV5-1; CDR3aa: ASSLEAEDTQY
j_gene: TRBJ2-3; v_gene: TRBV9; CDR3aa: ASSTSVGSDTQY
j_gene: TRBJ2-7; v_gene: TRBV11-2; CDR3aa: ASSTTQAVGIYEQY
j_gene: TRBJ2-3; v_gene: TRBV4-2; CDR3aa: ASSQAGGKDTQY
j_gene: TRBJ1-2; v_gene: TRBV10-3; CDR3aa: AISEGAGGYT
j_gene: TRBJ1-5; v_gene: TRBV5-8; CDR3aa: ASSLYGRGGQPQH
j_gene: TRBJ1-4; v_gene: TRBV28; CDR3aa: ALRGEGEKLF
j_gene: TRBJ1-1; v_gene: TRBV9; CDR3aa: ASSPMGGSTEAF
j_gene: TRBJ1-5; v_gene: TRBV12-5; CDR3aa: ASGTRQGDQPQH
j_gene: TRBJ1-5; v_gene: TRBV29-1; CDR3aa: SVGDSSNQPQH
j_gene: TRBJ1-2; v_gene: TRBV7-2; CDR3aa: ASSLRTVGGYT
j_gene: TRBJ2-7; v_gene: TRBV27; CDR3aa: ASSLISGTGLVYEQY
j_gene: TRBJ1-3; v_gene: TRBV7-8; CDR3aa: ASSLAGGLSGNTIY
j_gene: TRBJ1-6; v_gene: TRBV4-3; CDR3aa: ASSQDGRGNSPLH
j_gene: TRBJ2-3; v_gene: TRBV30; CDR3aa: AWSVGVNTQY
j_gene: TRBJ2-1; v_gene: TRBV5-6; CDR3aa: ASSPTGTADYNEQF
j_gene: TRBJ1-5; v_gene: TRBV4-1; CDR3aa: ASSQDAGRNQPQH
j_gene: TRBJ1-5; v_gene: TRBV6-5; CDR3aa: ASTPGLINQPQH
j_gene: TRBJ1-3; v_gene: TRBV5-4; CDR3aa: ASSLGQASGNTIY
j_gene: TRBJ2-7; v_gene: TRBV3-1/TRBV3-2; CDR3aa: ASSPLWTGVGEQY
j_gene: TRBJ2-3; v_gene: TRBV2; CDR3aa: ASSKMGLSTDTQY
j_gene: TRBJ2-3; v_gene: TRBV11-3; CDR3aa: ASSLDSGQQGSTDTQY
j_gene: TRBJ1-1; v_gene: TRBV19; CDR3aa: ASSPLFSGTENTEAF
j_gene: TRBJ1-6; v_gene: TRBV11-2; CDR3aa: ASSLVRRSSYNSPLH
j_gene: TRBJ1-4; v_gene: TRBV4-2; CDR3aa: ASSQTRALNEKLF
j_gene: TRBJ2-3; v_gene: TRBV7-9; CDR3aa: ASSLGDFTDTQY
j_gene: TRBJ2-2; v_gene: TRBV30; CDR3aa: AWAVPFTGELF
j_gene: TRBJ2-7; v_gene: TRBV4-2; CDR3aa: ASSQGDSGVSYEQY
j_gene: TRBJ2-7; v_gene: TRBV4-2; CDR3aa: ASSQDVAGGAYEQY
j_gene: TRBJ1-2; v_gene: TRBV5-1; CDR3aa: ASSPTRTGHRVYGYT
j_gene: TRBJ2-3; v_gene: TRBV20-1; CDR3aa: SASLTSGDTDTQY